The clone carrying this T cell receptor beta chain has more than one count but fewer than ten. The entry originates in a study of cytomegalovirus exposure and HLA in healthy donors. Overall study context: Inside one of the first data releases sat 75 million to 100 million unique TCRs taken from HLA-typed donors.

The PCR employed 60 Vbeta primers together with 13 Jbeta primers. TCRdb's table, derived via immunoSEQ multiplex PCR, lists solely in-frame clones and lacks some. The top ten clones hold about 1.6% of a sample with approximately 170,000 clones, more than 70% of them seen once. The CDR3 runs 17 residues. V was pared by 1 base and J by 0 bases, with 13 bases between. Per germline, CDR1 SEHNR and CDR2 FQNEAQ (reference sequence). This receptor was identified in a girl aged 10 to 17 in good health and CMV-seronegative. The sequencing input was PBMCs. The chain uses TRBV7-9 and TRBJ1-3; D is perhaps TRBD1 (6 bases). CDR3 in DNA: TGTGCCAGCAGCTTAGAGATTCTAGGGGGCTCTGGAAACACCATATATTTT. This codes for CASSLEILGGSGNTIYF.